Given below is one TCR beta chain in context. Its antigen remains unidentified. Per-nucleotide qualities are absent, and no much larger clonotype sits a single base away. The sample belongs to a study of blood T cell repertoires in COVID-19 (dated by TCRdb to 2020 to 2021). Background on the whole study: Samples covering the acute and convalescent phases of COVID-19 were provided by collaborators in the United States, Italy and Spain. Samples were obtained from the ongoing ImmuneRACE study (first 160 participants) and from 950 to 1,500 subjects provided by 6 global collaborators. Sample metadata almost always included a de-identified subject ID, COVID-19 status, age in years and sex. The material from the prospective study consisted of cDNA or gDNA derived from T cells, B-cell-depleted T cells, or PBMCs. The repertoires were released in a freely available public database intended as a resource for research on the immune response to SARS-CoV-2. The dataset comprised deeply sampled blood TCRbeta repertoires from subjects exposed to, actively infected with, or recovered from COVID-19. Where available, HLA class I and class II types were taken from metadata supplied by the sample provider and were not determined by assay-based typing. What the authors observed across the whole study: Clinical and demographic metadata were provided uncurated, with the amount varying by source and participant.

One collaborating source in Seattle enrolled patients during active infection and followed them longitudinally through the course of disease. Collaborating institutions collected whole blood in K2EDTA tubes following their own protocols. For TCRbeta analysis, collaborators shipped samples in one of three forms: frozen whole blood, isolated PBMCs, or DNA extracted from either of those sample types. The immunoSEQ Assay, a bias-controlled multiplex PCR, was used to amplify TCRbeta CDR3 regions from genomic DNA. Processing in the source paper ran as follows. Nucleated cell counts per sample were estimated from amplification of reference gene primers within the assay. To quantify the absolute abundance of each unique TCRbeta CDR3 rearrangement, sequence reads were collapsed and filtered. For each sample, productive Simpson clonality was calculated by taking the square root of Simpson's diversity index across productive rearrangements. In TCRdb, the immuneACCESS table is reduced to in-frame sequences with V and J assigned. These tables do not hold every clone; where another copy was compared, an unresolved V gene accounts for under half, and the others remain unexplained. V and J calls and clone size follow that table, whereas D and trimming were derived from the DNA. A total of 55,000 or so clones appear in this sample, about three quarters of them only once. Jointly, the top ten make up 15% to 20% of the sample.

The germline V gene supplies CDR1 SGHTA and CDR2 FQGNSA. Trimmed from V: 3 bases; trimmed from J: 4 bases; junction bases lacking a gene match: 11. The CDR3 spans 17 residues, from the cysteine through the phenylalanine. This entry keeps only the CDR3 DNA: 51 bases, framed from base 1. Sequencing was carried out using peripheral blood. The chain joins TRBV7-2 to TRBJ2-5; TRBD2 matches 10 bases in the middle. The receptor comes from a man between 25 and 39 years old with COVID-19, enrolled during active disease. The CDR3 reads as follows: CASSFQRGGFRVETQYF. The sequence in DNA is TGTGCCAGCAGCTTCCAGCGGGGGGGCTTTCGAGTAGAGACCCAGTACTTC.